Following are 5 T cell receptor beta chains from one sample sequenced in a study of regulatory T cells in long-lasting Graves disease. Building the TCR beta libraries relied on iRepertoire HTBI primers, and CDR3 regions underwent Arm-PCR. Each CDR3 protein is one row after TCRdb ran MiXCR on the multiplex PCR reads. The table lists hundreds of thousands of distinct CDR3 sequences, 20% of them singletons. Time point noted: persistent/refractory GD, antithyroid drugs over 5 years with positive TRAb. Isolated PBMC RNA provided the starting material for the TCR library. Sequences were derived from peripheral blood mononuclear cells (PBMCs), sampled when the disease was refractory, from a patient treated with antithyroid drugs. These receptors came from a female donor with Graves disease.

This clonotype was recorded many times. The V call is TRBV28, the J call TRBJ2-7, with TRBD2 matching 7 bases. Trimming at V came to 8 bases and at J to 0 bases, leaving 10 bases not matched to a gene. Germline loops: CDR1 MDHEN, CDR2 SYDVKM. The length of the CDR3 is 15 residues. The CDR3: CASVPRLAASYEQYF. Written as DNA, the CDR3 is TGTGCCAGCGTACCGCGGCTAGCGGCCTCCTACGAGCAGTACTTC. Looking up the rest from reference TRBV28 and TRBJ2-7 gives the full variable domain: DVKVTQSSRYLVKRTGEKVFLECVQDMDHENMFWYRQDPGLGLRLIYFSYDVKMKEKGDIPEGYSVSREKKERFSLILESASTNQTSMYLCASVPRLAASYEQYFGPGTRLTVT.

The rearrangement uses TRBV4-1 and TRBJ1-5, with TRBD1 as a possible D gene (6 bases). CDR3 length equals 15 residues. The germline gives CDR1 MGHRA, CDR2 YSYEKL. V lost 6 bases to trimming and J lost 1 base, with 13 bases between them. This CDR3 is CASSHSDRSNQPQHF. CDR3 DNA sequence: TGCGCCAGCAGTCACTCGGACAGAAGCAATCAGCCCCAGCATTTT.

This clonotype has a count of ten or more. The chain employs TRBV6-5 and TRBJ1-1; TRBD1 is a possible D gene (5 bases). Germline values: CDR1 MNHEY, CDR2 SVGAGI. The CDR3 extends over 14 amino acids. Trimming removed 4 bases from V and 3 bases from J, with 12 bases in between. The CDR3 here is CASSWGGSYTEAFF. The CDR3 region has the DNA TGTGCCAGCAGTTGGGGGGGGTCGTACACTGAAGCTTTCTTT.

Many counts were recorded for this clonotype. The gene calls are TRBV11-2 and TRBJ2-7; a possible D gene is TRBD2 (5 bases). V shed 1 base and J shed 0 bases, with 10 bases lying between them. Germline-derived CDR1 and CDR2 are SGHAT and FQNNGV. This CDR3 spans 15 amino acids. CDR3 bases: TGTGCCAGCAGCTTAGGGGCGGGTAGCTCCTACGAGCAGTACTTC. It is translated as CASSLGAGSSYEQYF.

There are many counts of this clonotype. The chain has TRBV6-9 and TRBJ2-5; TRBD1 might be the D (6 bases). The CDR3 has 13 amino acids. V was cut by 4 bases and J by 2 bases, with 8 bases left in between. CDR1 is MNHGY and CDR2 is SVAAGI in the germline V gene. CDR3 nucleotide sequence: TGTGCCAGCAGTTCCCAGGGGCAAGAGACCCAGTACTTC. Translation gives CASSSQGQETQYF.